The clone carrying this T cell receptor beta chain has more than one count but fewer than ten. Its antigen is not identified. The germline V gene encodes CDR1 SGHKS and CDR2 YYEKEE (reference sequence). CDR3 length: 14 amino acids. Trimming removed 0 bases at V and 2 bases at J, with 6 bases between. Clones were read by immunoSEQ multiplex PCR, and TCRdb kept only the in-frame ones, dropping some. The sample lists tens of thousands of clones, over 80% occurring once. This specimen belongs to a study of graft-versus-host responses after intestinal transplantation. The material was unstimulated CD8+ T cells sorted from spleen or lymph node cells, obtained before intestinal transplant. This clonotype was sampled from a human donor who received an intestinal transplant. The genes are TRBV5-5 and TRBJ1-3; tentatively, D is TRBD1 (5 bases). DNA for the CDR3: TGTGCCAGCAGCTTGGGGGGGGCTGGAAACACCATATATTTT. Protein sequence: CASSLGGAGNTIYF.